The T cell receptor (beta chain) described here comes from a study of T-cell memory formation after mild COVID-19. Study overall: Among the donors, TCR clusters were largely specific to each donor.

The ends were cut back, 0 bases at V and 2 bases at J, with 14 bases in the middle. In germline, CDR1 is MNHEY, CDR2 SVGAGI. The CDR3 contains 16 residues. TCRdb processed the 5' RACE reads anew with MiXCR; each CDR3 protein has one entry. The sample includes roughly 400,000 distinct CDR3 sequences, approximately 15% of them seen just once. The chain employs TRBV6-5 and TRBJ2-7; the D gene is possibly TRBD1 (5 bases). This receptor was taken from a man aged 18 to 29 who had mild COVID-19 (a few samples of this study predate the infection). Cell type and time point are not known. The specimen was PBMCs or a T cell subset sorted from them (not recorded which). The CDR3 coding sequence is TGTGCCAGCAGTTACTCGGGGCTCAAGGCCCCCTACGAGCAGTACGTC. It codes for CASSYSGLKAPYEQYV.